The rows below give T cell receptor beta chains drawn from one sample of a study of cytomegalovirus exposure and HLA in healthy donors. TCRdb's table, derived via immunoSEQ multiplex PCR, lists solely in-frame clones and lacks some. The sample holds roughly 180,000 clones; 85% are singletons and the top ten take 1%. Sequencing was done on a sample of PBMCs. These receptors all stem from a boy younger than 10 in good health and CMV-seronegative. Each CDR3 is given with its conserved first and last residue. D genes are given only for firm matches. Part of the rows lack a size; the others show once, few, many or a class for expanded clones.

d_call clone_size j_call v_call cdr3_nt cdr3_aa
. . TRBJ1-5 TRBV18 TGTGCCAGCTCACCACCGCTTAATCCAGGGGCTCAGCCCCAGCATTTT CASSPPLNPGAQPQHF
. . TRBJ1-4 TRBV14 TGTGCCAGCAGCCTCTCAGGGTCAGGGGAAAAACTGTTTTTT CASSLSGSGEKLFF
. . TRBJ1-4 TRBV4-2 TGTGCCAGCAGCCAAGGGGCAGCCTTATTAAATGAAAAACTGTTTTTT CASSQGAALLNEKLFF
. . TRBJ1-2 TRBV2 TGTGCCAGCAAAGTGAGGGCTGGGGGCTACACCTTC CASKVRAGGYTF
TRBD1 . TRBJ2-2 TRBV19 TGTGCCAGTAGTATAGTTGGGACAGGCGTCACCGGGGAGCTGTTTTTT CASSIVGTGVTGELFF
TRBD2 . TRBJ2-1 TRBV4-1 TGCGCCAGCAGCCAAATGGCGGGGGGCTACAATGAGCAGTTCTTC CASSQMAGGYNEQFF
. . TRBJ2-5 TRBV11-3 TGTGCCAGCAGCCCTGGCAGTGAAGAGACCCAGTACTTC CASSPGSEETQYF
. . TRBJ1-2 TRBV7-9 TGTGCCAGCAGCTCCCTCATCGGAGCTAACTATGGCTACACCTTC CASSSLIGANYGYTF
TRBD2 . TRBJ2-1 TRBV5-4 TGTGCCAGCAGCTTGGTCCCTAGCGGGAGATCCTACAATGAGCAGTTCTTC CASSLVPSGRSYNEQFF
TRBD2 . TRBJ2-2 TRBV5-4 TGTGCCAACTCCTTCAGCGGGGCGAACACCGGGGAGCTGTTTTTT CANSFSGANTGELFF
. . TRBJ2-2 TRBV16 TGTGCCAGCAGCCTAGAGAACACCGGGGAGCTGTTTTTT CASSLENTGELFF
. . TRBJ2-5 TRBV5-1 TGCGCCAGCAGCCCACTTGGGCTGGGAGAGACCCAGTACTTC CASSPLGLGETQYF
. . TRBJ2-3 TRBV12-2 TGTGCAAGTCGCTCCGCGTGGGGGGGGCCAGGTACAGATACGCAGTATTTT CASRSAWGGPGTDTQYF
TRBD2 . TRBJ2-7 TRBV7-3 TGTGCCAGCAGCTCCCTAGCGGGAGGTTTCAACGAGCAGTACTTC CASSSLAGGFNEQYF
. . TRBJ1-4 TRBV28 TGTGCCAGCAGTTTTGGCGGGGAAACTAATGAAAAACTGTTTTTT CASSFGGETNEKLFF
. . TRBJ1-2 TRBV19 TGTGCCAGTAGTAGACCCCCTTGGCGGGTTGACTATGGCTACACCTTC CASSRPPWRVDYGYTF
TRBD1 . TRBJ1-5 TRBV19 TGTGCCAGTAGTCTTGACAGGGGGCATCAGCCCCAGCATTTT CASSLDRGHQPQHF
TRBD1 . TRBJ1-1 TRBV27 TGTGCCAGCAGTCCGCGACAGGGCAGTGAAGCTTTCTTT CASSPRQGSEAFF
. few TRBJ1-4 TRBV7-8 TGTGCCAGCAGCTCGGGACGCCTGGGAGGTGAAAAACTGTTTTTT CASSSGRLGGEKLFF
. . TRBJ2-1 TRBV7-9 TGTGCCAGCAGCTCGGCGGCGGCTGAGCAGTTCTTC CASSSAAAEQFF
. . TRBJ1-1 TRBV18 TGTGCCAGCTCAGGTTATCCGGACACTGAAGCTTTCTTT CASSGYPDTEAFF
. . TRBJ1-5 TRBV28 TGTGCCAGCAGTTTGAGGGTAGGTAGCAATCAGCCCCAGCATTTT CASSLRVGSNQPQHF
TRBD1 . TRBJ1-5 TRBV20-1 TGCAGCTTTCCCAGGGGGCTGAACCAGCATTTT CSFPRGLNQHF
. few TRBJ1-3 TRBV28 TGTGCCAGCCTTGGAAACACCATATATTTT CASLGNTIYF
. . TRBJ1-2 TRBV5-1 TGCGCCAGCACTGCAACCGGTCTAGCTAACTATGGCTACACCTTC CASTATGLANYGYTF
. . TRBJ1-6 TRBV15 TGTGCCACCAGCATCCCGGGACACCCTACACCCCTCCACTTT CATSIPGHPTPLHF
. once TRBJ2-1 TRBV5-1 TGCGCCAGCAGCTTGTTACTCCGCTCCTACAATGAGCAGTTCTTC CASSLLLRSYNEQFF
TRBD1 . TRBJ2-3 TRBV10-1 TGCGCCAGCAGCTTCCCGCCGGGACAGGGCCTAAGAGATACGCAGTATTTT CASSFPPGQGLRDTQYF
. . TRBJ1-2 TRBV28 TGTGCCAGCAGCTATATAAACAACTATGGCTACACCTTC CASSYINNYGYTF
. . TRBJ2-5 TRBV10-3 TGTGCCATCAGTGGAAACACAGGGCGTGGGGGTGGAGAGACCCAGTACTTC CAISGNTGRGGGETQYF
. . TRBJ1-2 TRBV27 TGTGCCAGCAGTGACGGGGGCTATGGCTACACCTTC CASSDGGYGYTF
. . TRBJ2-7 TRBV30 TGTGCCTGGAGTAAGGAGTTCAAGGAGCAGTACTTC CAWSKEFKEQYF
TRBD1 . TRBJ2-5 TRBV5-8 TGTGCCAGCAGCTTAGGGGACAGAACCTACCAAGAGACCCAGTACTTC CASSLGDRTYQETQYF
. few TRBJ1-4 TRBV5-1 TGCGCCAGCAGCGATCGGGACACCATCCGAGGGAATGAAAAACTGTTTTTT CASSDRDTIRGNEKLFF
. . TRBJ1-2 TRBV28 TGTGCCAGCAGTTTTCCGGAGGGCTATGGCTACACCTTC CASSFPEGYGYTF
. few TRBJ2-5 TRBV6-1 TGTGCCAGCGAGTTGCGGCCCGAAGAGACCCAGTACTTC CASELRPEETQYF
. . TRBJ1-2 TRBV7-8 TGTGCCAGCAGCTTCCCCAATAACTATGGCTACACCTTC CASSFPNNYGYTF
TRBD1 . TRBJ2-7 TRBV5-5 TGTGCCAGCAGCCGGGGACAGCTCTCCTACGAGCAGTACTTC CASSRGQLSYEQYF
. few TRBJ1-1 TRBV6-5 TGTGCCAGCAGTAGACAGGCTAGGAACACTGAAGCTTTCTTT CASSRQARNTEAFF
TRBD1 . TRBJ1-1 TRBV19 TGTGCCACCAGGACAGGGGGAGACACTGAAGCTTTCTTT CATRTGGDTEAFF
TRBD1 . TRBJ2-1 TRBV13 TGTGCCAGCAGACAAAACCCCGGGACAGGGGTTTATCCTCTCTACAATGAGCAGTTCTTC CASRQNPGTGVYPLYNEQFF
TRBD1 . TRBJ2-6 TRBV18 TGTGCCAGCTTACCGGGACAGGGGCTAGCCGGGGCCAACGTCCTGACTTTC CASLPGQGLAGANVLTF
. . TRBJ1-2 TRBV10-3 TGTGCCATCAGTGATTTGGCGACAGTCCCTTCCGGCTACACCTTC CAISDLATVPSGYTF
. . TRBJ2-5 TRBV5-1 TGCGCCAGCAGCTTGGTCGGGACACTTCAAGAGACCCAGTACTTC CASSLVGTLQETQYF
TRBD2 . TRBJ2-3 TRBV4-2 TGTGCCAGCAGCCAAGTAATAGCGGGAGCAGATACGCAGTATTTT CASSQVIAGADTQYF
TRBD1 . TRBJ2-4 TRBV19 TGTGCCAAGAAGGGGGGGAACCGGGACAGGGGCATTCAGTACTTC CAKKGGNRDRGIQYF
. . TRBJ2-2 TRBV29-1 TGCAGCGTTGAACCGACCATCCAGGGCGGGGAGCTGTTTTTT CSVEPTIQGGELFF
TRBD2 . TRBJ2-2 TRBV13 TGTGCCAGCAGCGATTTCGTCCAACGCGGACCGACTAGCGGGAGGGCCCCCGGGGAGCTGTTTTTT CASSDFVQRGPTSGRAPGELFF
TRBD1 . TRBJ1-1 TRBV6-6 TGTGCCAGCAGTTCCCGGGACAGGGTGGCTGAAGCTTTCTTT CASSSRDRVAEAFF
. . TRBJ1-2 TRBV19 TGTGCCAGTAGTATACTCGACTTTCGTGTCGGCTATGGCTACACCTTC CASSILDFRVGYGYTF
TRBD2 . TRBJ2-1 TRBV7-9 TGTGCCAGCAGCCCTGAGTTGGCGGGAGCCTACAATGAGCAGTTCTTC CASSPELAGAYNEQFF
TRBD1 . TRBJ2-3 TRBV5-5 TGTGCCAGCAGCACGGACAGGGATTCCGATACGCAGTATTTT CASSTDRDSDTQYF
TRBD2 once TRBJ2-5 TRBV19 TGTGCCAGTACCCCCGCTGCGGGAGGGACGGGAGAGACCCAGTACTTC CASTPAAGGTGETQYF